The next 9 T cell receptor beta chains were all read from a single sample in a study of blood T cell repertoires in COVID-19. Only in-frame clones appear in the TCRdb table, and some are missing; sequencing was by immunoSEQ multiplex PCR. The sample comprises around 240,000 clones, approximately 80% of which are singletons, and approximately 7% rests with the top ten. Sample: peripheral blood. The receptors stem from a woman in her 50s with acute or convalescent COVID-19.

CDR3 sequence reads: CASSLAVGTRETQYF. The DNA of the CDR3 is TGTGCCAGCAGCTTGGCGGTGGGGACAAGAGAGACCCAGTACTTC. The V call is TRBV5-4, the J call TRBJ2-5; the D gene is possibly TRBD1 (6 bases). Trimming removed 0 bases from V and 4 bases from J, with 13 bases in between. This CDR3 spans 15 amino acids. The germline gives CDR1 SGHNT, CDR2 YYREEE (reference sequence).

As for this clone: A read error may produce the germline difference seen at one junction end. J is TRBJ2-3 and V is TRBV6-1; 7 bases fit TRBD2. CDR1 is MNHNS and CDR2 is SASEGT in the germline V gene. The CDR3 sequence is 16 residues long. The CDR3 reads CASREGAIGGGDTQYF. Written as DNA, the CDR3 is TGTGCCAGCAGGGAAGGTGCCATAGGCGGGGGAGATACGCAGTATTTT.

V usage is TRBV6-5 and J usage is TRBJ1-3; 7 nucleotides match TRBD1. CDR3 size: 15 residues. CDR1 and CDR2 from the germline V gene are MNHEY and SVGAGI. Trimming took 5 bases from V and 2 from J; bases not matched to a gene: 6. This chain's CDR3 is CASSRTGGTGNTIYF. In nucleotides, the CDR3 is TGTGCCAGCAGTAGGACAGGAGGAACTGGAAACACCATATATTTT.

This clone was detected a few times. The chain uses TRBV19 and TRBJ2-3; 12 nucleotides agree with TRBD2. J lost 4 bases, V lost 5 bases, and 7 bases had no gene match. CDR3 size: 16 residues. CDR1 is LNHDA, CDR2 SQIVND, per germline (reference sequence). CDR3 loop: CASSVDLAGGPDTQYF. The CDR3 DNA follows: TGTGCCAGTAGTGTCGACCTAGCGGGAGGGCCAGATACGCAGTATTTT.

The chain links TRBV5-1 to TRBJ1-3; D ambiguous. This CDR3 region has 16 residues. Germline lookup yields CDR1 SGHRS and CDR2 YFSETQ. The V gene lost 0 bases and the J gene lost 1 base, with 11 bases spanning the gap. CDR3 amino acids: CASSLERLSSGNTIYF. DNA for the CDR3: TGCGCCAGCAGCTTGGAGAGGCTATCTTCTGGAAACACCATATATTTT.

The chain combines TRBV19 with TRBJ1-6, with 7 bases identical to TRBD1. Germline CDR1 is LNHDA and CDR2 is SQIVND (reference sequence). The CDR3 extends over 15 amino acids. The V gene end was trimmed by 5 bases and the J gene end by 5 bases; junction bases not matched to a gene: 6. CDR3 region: CASSPRDSHNSPLHF. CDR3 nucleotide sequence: TGTGCCAGTAGTCCCCGGGACAGCCATAATTCACCCCTCCACTTT.

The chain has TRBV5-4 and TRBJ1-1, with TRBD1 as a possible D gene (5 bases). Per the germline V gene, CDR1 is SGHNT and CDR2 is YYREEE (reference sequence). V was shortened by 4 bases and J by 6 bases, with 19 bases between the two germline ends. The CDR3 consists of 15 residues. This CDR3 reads CASSPDIAGKAEAFF. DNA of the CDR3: TGTGCCAGCAGCCCGGACATCGCAGGGAAGGCTGAAGCTTTCTTT.

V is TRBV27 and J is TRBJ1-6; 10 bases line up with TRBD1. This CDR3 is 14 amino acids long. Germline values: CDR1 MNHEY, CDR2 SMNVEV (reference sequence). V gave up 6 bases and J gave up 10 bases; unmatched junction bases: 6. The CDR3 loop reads CASRGTGALSPLHF. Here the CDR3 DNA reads TGTGCCAGCAGGGGGACAGGGGCCTTATCACCCCTCCACTTT.

In DNA form, the CDR3 reads TGTGCCAGCACCCCTCGTGACACTGAAGCTTTCTTT. Amino acid sequence: CASTPRDTEAFF. The J gene is TRBJ1-1, the V gene TRBV6-6; D not resolved. Trimming removed 7 bases from V and 3 bases from J, with 9 bases in between. Looked up from germline, CDR1 is MNHNY and CDR2 is SVGAGI (reference sequence). CDR3 size: 12 residues.